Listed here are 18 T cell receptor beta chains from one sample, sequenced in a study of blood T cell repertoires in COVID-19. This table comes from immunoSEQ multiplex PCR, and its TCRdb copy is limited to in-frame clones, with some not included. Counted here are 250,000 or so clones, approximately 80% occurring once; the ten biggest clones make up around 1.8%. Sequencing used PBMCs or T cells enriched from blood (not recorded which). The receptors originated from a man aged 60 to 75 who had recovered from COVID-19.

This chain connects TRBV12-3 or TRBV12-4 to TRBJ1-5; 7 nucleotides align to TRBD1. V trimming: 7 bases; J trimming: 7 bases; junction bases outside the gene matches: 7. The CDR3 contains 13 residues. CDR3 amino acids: CASTAQGFQPQHF. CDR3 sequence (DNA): TGTGCCAGCACAGCACAGGGGTTCCAGCCCCAGCATTTT.

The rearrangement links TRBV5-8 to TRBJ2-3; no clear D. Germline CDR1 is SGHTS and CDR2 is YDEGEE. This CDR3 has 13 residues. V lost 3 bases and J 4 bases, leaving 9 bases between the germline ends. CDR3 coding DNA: TGTGCCAGCAGCTCCCCGGCGGCAGATACGCAGTATTTT. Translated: CASSSPAADTQYF.

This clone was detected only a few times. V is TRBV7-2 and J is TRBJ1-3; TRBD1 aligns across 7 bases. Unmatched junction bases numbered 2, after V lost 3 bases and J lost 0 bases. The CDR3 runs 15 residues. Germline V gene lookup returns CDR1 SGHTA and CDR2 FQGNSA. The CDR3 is CASSLNRGSGNTIYF. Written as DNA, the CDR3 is TGTGCCAGCAGCTTGAACAGGGGCTCTGGAAACACCATATATTTT.

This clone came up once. This CDR3 reads CAWSPGTIEAFF. The CDR3 DNA is TGTGCCTGGAGTCCCGGGACAATTGAAGCTTTCTTT. V is TRBV30 and J is TRBJ1-1; D perhaps matches TRBD1 (6 bases). There are 12 residues in the CDR3. V was trimmed by 2 bases and J by 7 bases, leaving 11 bases between them. Looked up from germline, CDR1 is GTSNPN and CDR2 is SVGIG (reference sequence).

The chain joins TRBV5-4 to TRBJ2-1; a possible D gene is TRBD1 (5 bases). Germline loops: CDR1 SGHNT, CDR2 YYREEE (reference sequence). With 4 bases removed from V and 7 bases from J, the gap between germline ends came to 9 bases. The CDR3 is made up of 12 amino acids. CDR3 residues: CASSVDSNEQFF. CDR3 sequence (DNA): TGTGCCAGCAGCGTAGACAGTAATGAGCAGTTCTTC.

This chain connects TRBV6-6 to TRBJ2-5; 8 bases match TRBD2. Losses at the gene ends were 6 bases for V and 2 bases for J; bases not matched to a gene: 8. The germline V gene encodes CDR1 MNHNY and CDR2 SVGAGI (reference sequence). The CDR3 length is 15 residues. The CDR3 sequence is CASRSAGDTQETQYF. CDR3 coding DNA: TGTGCCAGCAGGTCAGCGGGAGATACTCAAGAGACCCAGTACTTC.

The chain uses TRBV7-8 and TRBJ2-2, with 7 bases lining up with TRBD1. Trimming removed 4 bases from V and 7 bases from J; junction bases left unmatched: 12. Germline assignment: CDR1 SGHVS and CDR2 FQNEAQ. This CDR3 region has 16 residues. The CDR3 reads CASSSPGQTSVGELFF. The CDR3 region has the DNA TGTGCCAGCAGCTCCCCGGGACAGACTTCTGTCGGGGAGCTGTTTTTT.

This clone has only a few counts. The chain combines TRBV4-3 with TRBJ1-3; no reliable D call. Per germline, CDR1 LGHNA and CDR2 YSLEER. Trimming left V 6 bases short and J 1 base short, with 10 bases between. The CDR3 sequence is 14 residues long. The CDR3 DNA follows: TGCGCCAGCAGGAACTCGGGGTCTGGAAACACCATATATTTT. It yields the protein CASRNSGSGNTIYF.

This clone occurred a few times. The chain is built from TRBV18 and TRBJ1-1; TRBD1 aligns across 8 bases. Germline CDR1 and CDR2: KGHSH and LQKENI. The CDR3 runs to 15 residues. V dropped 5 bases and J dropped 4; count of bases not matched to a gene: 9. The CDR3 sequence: CASSTTGAATTEAFF. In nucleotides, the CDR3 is TGTGCCAGCTCAACGACAGGGGCTGCGACCACTGAAGCTTTCTTT.

The CDR3 is CTSSHKIGQCLAEAFF. The CDR3 DNA follows: TGCACCAGCAGCCACAAGATAGGACAGTGTTTAGCTGAAGCTTTCTTT. This rearrangement joins TRBV1 to TRBJ1-1; the table's D call TRBD1 went unverified against the DNA. TRBV1 is a pseudogene segment. There are 16 residues in the CDR3.

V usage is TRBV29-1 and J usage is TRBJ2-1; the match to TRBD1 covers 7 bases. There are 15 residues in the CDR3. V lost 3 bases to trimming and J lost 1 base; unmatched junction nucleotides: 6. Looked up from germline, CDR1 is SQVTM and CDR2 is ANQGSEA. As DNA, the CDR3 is TGCAGCGTTGATGGACAGGAAAGGTCCTACAATGAGCAGTTCTTC. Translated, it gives CSVDGQERSYNEQFF.

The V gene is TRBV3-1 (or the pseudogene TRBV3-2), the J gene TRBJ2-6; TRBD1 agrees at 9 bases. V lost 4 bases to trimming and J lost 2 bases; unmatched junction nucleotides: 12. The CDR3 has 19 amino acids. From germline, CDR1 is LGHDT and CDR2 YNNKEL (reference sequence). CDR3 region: CASSLQGAWGVAGANVLTF. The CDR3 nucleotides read TGTGCCAGCAGCCTACAGGGGGCTTGGGGAGTGGCTGGGGCCAACGTCCTGACTTTC.

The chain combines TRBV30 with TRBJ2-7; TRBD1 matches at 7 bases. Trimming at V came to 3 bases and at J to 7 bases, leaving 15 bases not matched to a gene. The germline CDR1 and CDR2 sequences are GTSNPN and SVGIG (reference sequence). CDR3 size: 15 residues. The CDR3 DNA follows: TGTGCCTGGAGCAAAGCAACCCAGGGGGTTTGGGAGCAGTACTTC. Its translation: CAWSKATQGVWEQYF.

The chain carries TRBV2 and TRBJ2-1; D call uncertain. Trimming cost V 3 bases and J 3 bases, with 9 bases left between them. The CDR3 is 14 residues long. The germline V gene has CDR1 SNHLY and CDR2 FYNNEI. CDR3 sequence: CASSDVAGYNEQFF. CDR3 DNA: TGTGCCAGCAGTGACGTCGCAGGCTACAATGAGCAGTTCTTC.

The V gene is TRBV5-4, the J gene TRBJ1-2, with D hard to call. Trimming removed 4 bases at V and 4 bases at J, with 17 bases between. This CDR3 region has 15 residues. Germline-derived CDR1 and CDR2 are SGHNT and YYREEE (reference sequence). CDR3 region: CASSPSEERPYGYTF. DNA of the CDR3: TGTGCCAGCAGCCCCTCCGAGGAGCGTCCCTATGGCTACACCTTC.

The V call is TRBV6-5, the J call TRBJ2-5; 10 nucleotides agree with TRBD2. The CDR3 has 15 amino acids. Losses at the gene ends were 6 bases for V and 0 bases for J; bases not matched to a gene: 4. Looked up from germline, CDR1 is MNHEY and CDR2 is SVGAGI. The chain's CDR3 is CASSPAGGYQETQYF. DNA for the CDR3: TGTGCCAGCAGCCCAGCGGGGGGGTACCAAGAGACCCAGTACTTC.

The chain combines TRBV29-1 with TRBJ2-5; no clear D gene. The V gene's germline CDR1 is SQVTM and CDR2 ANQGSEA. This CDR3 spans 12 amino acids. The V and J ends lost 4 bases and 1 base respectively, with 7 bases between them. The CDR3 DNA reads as TGCAGCGTTGTCCAGATCCAAGAGACCCAGTACTTC. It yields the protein CSVVQIQETQYF.

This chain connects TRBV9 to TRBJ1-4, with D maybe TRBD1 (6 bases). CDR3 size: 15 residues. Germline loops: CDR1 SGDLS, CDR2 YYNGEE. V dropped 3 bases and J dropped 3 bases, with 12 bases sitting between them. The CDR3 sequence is CASSGGRTANEKLFF. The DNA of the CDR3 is TGTGCCAGCAGCGGGGGTCGGACAGCTAATGAAAAACTGTTTTTT.